Listed below are T cell receptor beta chains from one sample, sequenced in a study of prognosis after radiotherapy for stage I lung cancer. TCRdb re-called the multiplex PCR reads through MiXCR, storing one row per CDR3 protein. The sample shows around 20,000 distinct CDR3 sequences, about three fifths of them seen only once. The source was PBMCs, collected before or after stereotactic body radiation therapy (not recorded which). These receptors were collected from a donor at least 50 years old with non-small cell lung cancer. Each CDR3 is given with its conserved first and last residue. The D gene is left open where the match is weak. Not all rows give a size; the values are once, few, many and, for expanded clones, a class.

>.|TRBJ2-7|.|TRBV11-2
TGTGCCAGCATCTCCCGCCCAACCGGGACAGCGGGATTCGAGCAGTACTTC
CASISRPTGTAGFEQYF
>TRBD2|TRBJ2-2|.|TRBV19
TGTGCCAGTAGTTCACCGGGACTAGCGGGAACCGGGGAGCTGTTTTTT
CASSSPGLAGTGELFF
>.|TRBJ1-4|many|TRBV20-1
TGCAGTGCTAGAGGGGAGGCGAGGGAACTGTTTTTT
CSARGEARELFF
>.|TRBJ2-7|.|TRBV5-1
TGCGCCAGCAGCTTGGCAGCTTCTTCCTACGAGCAGTACTTC
CASSLAASSYEQYF
>.|TRBJ2-3|many|TRBV20-1
TGCAGTGCTCCCCGAGGGGGAAACACAGATACGCAGTATTTT
CSAPRGGNTDTQYF
>.|TRBJ2-2|many|TRBV9
TGTGCCAGCAGCCTTATAGCGGAGCCCGGGGAGCTGTTTTTT
CASSLIAEPGELFF
>.|TRBJ2-1|.|TRBV6-5
TGTGCCAGCAGTTCTGGATTCCGGTACACATTGCGGAGCTCCTACAATGAGCAGTTCTTC
CASSSGFRYTLRSSYNEQFF
>.|TRBJ2-3|.|TRBV28
TGTGCCAGCAGTTTGGGGCTAGCGTCTAGCACAGATACGCAGTATTTT
CASSLGLASSTDTQYF
>.|TRBJ2-7|.|TRBV12-3/TRBV12-4
TGTGCCAGCAGTTTAGGGACTCCCTCGGGGGAGCAGTACTTC
CASSLGTPSGEQYF
>TRBD1|TRBJ1-1|many|TRBV28
TGTGCCAGCAGTTTATTAAGACAGGGGAGCACTGAAGCTTTCTTT
CASSLLRQGSTEAFF
>.|TRBJ2-7|.|TRBV20-1
TGCAGTGCTGATGCAGGGAATGAGCAGTACTTC
CSADAGNEQYF
>TRBD2|TRBJ2-7|many|TRBV7-2
TGTGCCAGCAGCCCGGGACTAGCGGAAGTAGAGCAGTACTTC
CASSPGLAEVEQYF
>.|TRBJ1-2|.|TRBV6-1
TGTGCCAGCAGCACCCGAAGGGAGAACTATGGCTACACCTTC
CASSTRRENYGYTF
>.|TRBJ1-2|.|TRBV6-2/TRBV6-3
TGTGCCAGCAACCTACTCGGCGATGGCTACACCTTC
CASNLLGDGYTF
>.|TRBJ1-6|.|TRBV6-1
TGTGTCAGCATCAACCGACTATATTCACCACTCCACTTT
CVSINRLYSPLHF
>.|TRBJ2-1|.|TRBV12-3/TRBV12-4
TGTGCCAGCAGTCGGGCCAACAATGAGCAGTTCTTC
CASSRANNEQFF
>.|TRBJ2-6|.|TRBV6-2/TRBV6-3
TGTGCCACCACCCTAATAACGTGGCTCTCTGGGGCCAACGTCCTGACTTTC
CATTLITWLSGANVLTF
>TRBD1|TRBJ1-5|.|TRBV6-2/TRBV6-3
TGTGCCAGCACCCTGACAGGGATCGTTCAGCCCCAGCATTTT
CASTLTGIVQPQHF
>.|TRBJ1-1|many|TRBV2
TGTGCCAGCAGTGTTCAATTGAACACTGAAGCTTTCTTT
CASSVQLNTEAFF
>.|TRBJ2-7|medium-sized|TRBV11-3
TGTGCCAGCAGCTCCCGGCCCCTGTACGAGCAGTACTTC
CASSSRPLYEQYF
>.|TRBJ1-3|.|TRBV7-3
TGTGCCAGCAGCCTACCCCACATTCCTTCTGGAAACACCATATATTTT
CASSLPHIPSGNTIYF
>.|TRBJ1-3|.|TRBV6-1
TGTGCCAGCAGGACGATGACGGCCCTCTCTGTAAACACCATATATTTT
CASRTMTALSVNTIYF
>.|TRBJ2-5|many|TRBV30
TGTGCCTGGAGTGGCGGGTTACAGGGACAAGAGACCCAGTACTTC
CAWSGGLQGQETQYF
>TRBD1|TRBJ1-1|.|TRBV3-1
TGTGCCAGCAGCCTCGCACAGGGGGGAACTGAAGCTTTCTTT
CASSLAQGGTEAFF
>TRBD2|TRBJ2-5|many|TRBV11-3
TGTGCCAGCAGCTTATTTGGCGGGAGTGGGGGGGAGACCCAGTACTTC
CASSLFGGSGGETQYF
>.|TRBJ1-1|.|TRBV30
TGTGCCTGTAGCACCTGGGGGGGCTTTAACACTGAAGCTTTCTTT
CACSTWGGFNTEAFF
>.|TRBJ1-3|.|TRBV9
TGTGCCGGCAGCGTAGCTCCTGAACTTGGAAACACCATATATTTT
CAGSVAPELGNTIYF
>.|TRBJ2-1|.|TRBV24-1
TGTGCCACCAGTGCCGACCTCATCTCTAGGAATGAGCAGTTCTTC
CATSADLISRNEQFF
>TRBD1|TRBJ1-2|medium-sized|TRBV28
TGTGCCAGCACCCATCAACAGGGGGCCCGCTATGGCTACACCTTC
CASTHQQGARYGYTF
>.|TRBJ2-2|many|TRBV19
TGTGCCAGTAGTATCGGTACTCTGGGAGACACCGGGGAGCTGTTTTTT
CASSIGTLGDTGELFF
>.|TRBJ1-2|.|TRBV6-1
TGTGCCAGCAGTAGGGGGGCGCGGGGCTATGGCTACACCTTC
CASSRGARGYGYTF
>TRBD2|TRBJ2-3|many|TRBV28
TGTGCCAGCAGTTCCCGAAGCGGGAGGTCGGGAGATACGCAGTATTTT
CASSSRSGRSGDTQYF
>.|TRBJ1-2|few|TRBV6-1
TGTGTCAGCCTCCGGTACAGCCTTGGCTATGGCTACACCTTC
CVSLRYSLGYGYTF
>.|TRBJ1-3|medium-sized|TRBV7-9
TGTGCCAGCAGCTTAGGCAGGGGAGGTGGAAACACCATATATTTT
CASSLGRGGGNTIYF
>.|TRBJ1-5|.|TRBV2
TGTGCCAGCAGTGTGCTTGTAAATCAGCCCCAGCATTTT
CASSVLVNQPQHF
>.|TRBJ2-5|once|TRBV5-4
TGTTCCAGCAGCAGGGACTTCCAAGAGACCCAGTACTTC
CSSSRDFQETQYF
>.|TRBJ2-2|.|TRBV30
TGTGCCTGGAGACGAGAGGCCGGGGAGCTGTTTTTT
CAWRREAGELFF
>TRBD1|TRBJ2-1|many|TRBV3-1
TGTGCCAGCAGCGGGAACAGGGGGGATGAGCAGTTCTTC
CASSGNRGDEQFF
>.|TRBJ1-2|.|TRBV19
TGTGCCAGAAAAGATGGGGGCTACACCTTC
CARKDGGYTF
>TRBD1|TRBJ2-7|.|TRBV11-2
TGTGCCAGCAGCCGTCCCGGGACAGGGACCGAGCAGTACTTC
CASSRPGTGTEQYF
>.|TRBJ2-2|.|TRBV19
TGTGCCAGTAGTATATGGGGAACCGGGGAGCTGTTTTTT
CASSIWGTGELFF
>TRBD2|TRBJ2-7|many|TRBV20-1
TGCAGTGCTAGAATGACTAGCGGGAGGGGGGGTACCTCCTACGAGCAGTACTTC
CSARMTSGRGGTSYEQYF
>.|TRBJ1-1|.|TRBV2
TGTGCCAGCATAGGGGCGCAGGGCATGAACACTGAAGCTTTCTTT
CASIGAQGMNTEAFF
>.|TRBJ1-1|many|TRBV20-1
TGCAGTGCTGGCCCGGGACTGTTGAACACTGAAGCTTTCTTT
CSAGPGLLNTEAFF